Sequencing of this T cell receptor (beta chain) was carried out in a study of blood T cell repertoires in COVID-19. Assay: immunoSEQ multiplex PCR; the TCRdb copy retains only in-frame clones and omits some. The data show about 480,000 clones, around 89% seen once. The clonotype originates from a woman in her thirties or forties who had recovered from COVID-19. The sequencing input was PBMCs or T cells enriched from blood (not recorded which).

The CDR3, as DNA: TGTGCCAGCAGCTTAAGCCCTATCGCTTCACCCCTCCACTTT. Translation gives CASSLSPIASPLHF. The genes are TRBV7-9 and TRBJ1-6; D ambiguous. Deletions cut 2 bases from V and 9 bases from J, with 11 bases between. CDR1 is SEHNR, CDR2 FQNEAQ, per germline (reference sequence). The CDR3 covers 14 residues.